These 10 T cell receptor beta chains share one sample of origin, sequenced in a study of STAT5B mutations in CD4+ large granular lymphocyte leukemia. Libraries were prepared by immunoSEQ multiplex PCR; TCRdb keeps only in-frame clonotypes and omits some of them. The sample shows approximately 24,000 clones, about two thirds of them seen only once. The sequenced material came from CD4+ T cells from blood buffy coats. These receptors were collected from a human donor in good health.

The chain uses TRBV7-8 and TRBJ2-2; the match to TRBD2 covers 8 bases. After removal of 4 bases from V and 9 bases from J, the junction contained 10 bases not matched to a gene. Germline CDR1 is SGHVS and CDR2 is FQNEAQ. The CDR3 extends over 15 amino acids. CDR3 residues: CASSSGTSALRELFF. The DNA of the CDR3 is TGTGCCAGCAGCTCCGGGACTAGTGCTCTCCGGGAGCTGTTTTTT.

Here the CDR3 DNA reads TGTGCCAGCAGCTCACAAACCCCGGGACAGGGGGCCGCCTACGAGCAGTACTTC. It codes for CASSSQTPGQGAAYEQYF. The gene calls are TRBV7-9 and TRBJ2-7; 12 bases fit TRBD1. V lost 4 bases and J lost 2; bases outside the gene matches: 12. There are 18 residues in the CDR3. CDR1 and CDR2 from the germline V gene are SEHNR and FQNEAQ (reference sequence).

The chain carries TRBV19 and TRBJ2-7, with D perhaps given as TRBD1 or TRBD2 (6 bases each). The CDR3 runs 14 residues. V gave up 6 bases and J gave up 3 bases, with 15 bases separating them. Germline CDR1 LNHDA, CDR2 SQIVND (reference sequence). The chain's CDR3 is CASSPKGGHYEQYF. CDR3 DNA sequence: TGTGCCAGTAGCCCAAAGGGGGGCCACTACGAGCAGTACTTC.

This clone was counted a few times. The chain combines TRBV6-5 with TRBJ1-5, with 9 positions matching TRBD1. CDR1 MNHEY and CDR2 SVGAGI come from the germline V gene. This CDR3 region has 13 residues. Trimming cost V 10 bases and J 3 bases; bases outside gene matches: 4. CDR3 nucleotides: TGTGCCACCGGGGACAGGGCCAATCAGCCCCAGCATTTT. Translation: CATGDRANQPQHF.

In this sample, this clone turned up a few times. The chain has TRBV7-9 and TRBJ1-2, with TRBD1 matching over 9 bases. The CDR3 has 13 residues. Losses at the gene ends were 1 base for V and 8 bases for J; bases not matched to a gene: 2. Germline loops: CDR1 SEHNR, CDR2 FQNEAQ (reference sequence). CDR3 bases: TGTGCCAGCAGCTTAGGGGACAGGGTCGGCTACACCTTC. Translated: CASSLGDRVGYTF.

The chain employs TRBV2 and TRBJ1-2; TRBD1 matches at 11 bases. Germline values: CDR1 SNHLY, CDR2 FYNNEI. V gave up 8 bases and J gave up 4 bases; unmatched junction bases: 6. CDR3 size: 14 residues. The CDR3: CASGQGASSYGYTF. In nucleotides, the CDR3 is TGTGCCAGCGGACAGGGGGCCAGCTCCTATGGCTACACCTTC.

A few counts support this clone. The chain links TRBV28 to TRBJ1-1, with 11 bases fitting TRBD1. Germline V CDR1 and CDR2: MDHEN, SYDVKM. Unmatched junction bases numbered 14, after V lost 4 bases and J lost 7 bases. The CDR3 has 17 amino acids. CDR3 sequence (DNA): TGTGCCAGCAGTTACCTGCCGGGACAGGGGGGGTGGGTTGAAGCTTTCTTT. Its protein product is CASSYLPGQGGWVEAFF.

V is TRBV5-6 and J is TRBJ1-1; D is ambiguous. There are 15 residues in the CDR3. In germline, CDR1 is SGHDT, CDR2 YYEEEE. V was cut by 2 bases and J by 0 bases, with 11 bases left in between. In nucleotides, the CDR3 is TGTGCCAGCAGCTTTATAGACGCTCTGAACACTGAAGCTTTCTTT. This gives the protein CASSFIDALNTEAFF.

This chain links TRBV7-9 with TRBJ1-2, with TRBD1 matching over 9 bases. Germline V gene sequence: CDR1 SEHNR, CDR2 FQNEAQ (reference sequence). V shed 3 bases, J shed 4 bases, and the junction held 0 bases outside the gene matches. CDR3 size: 13 residues. This CDR3 is CASSLTGGYGYTF. The CDR3 DNA follows: TGTGCCAGCAGCTTGACAGGGGGCTATGGCTACACCTTC.

The chain uses TRBV6-6 and TRBJ2-3; either TRBD1 or TRBD2 may fit D (5 bases each). CDR1 and CDR2 (germline): MNHNY, SVGAGI (reference sequence). Trimming pared 2 bases from V and 0 bases from J, leaving 6 bases between. The CDR3 loop spans 14 amino acids. The CDR3 is CASSYGGSTDTQYF. The CDR3 DNA is TGTGCCAGCAGTTACGGGGGAAGCACAGATACGCAGTATTTT.